The 14 T cell receptor beta chains presented below share a single source sample, sequenced in a study of CD8 T cells in ankylosing spondylitis. TCRdb called the 5' RACE reads again in MiXCR, with one record for every CDR3 protein. The sample consists of roughly 38,000 distinct CDR3 sequences, over 9% of them appearing once. Sequencing used blood, either unsorted or a sorted T cell fraction (not recorded which). The origin of the receptors is a male donor with ankylosing spondylitis or in good health (not recorded which).

In its sample, this clonotype was seen many times. The chain carries TRBV5-1 and TRBJ2-7; tentative D call: TRBD1 (7 bases). V was trimmed by 0 bases and J by 1 base, leaving 11 bases between them. Germline V lookup: CDR1 SGHRS, CDR2 YFSETQ. The CDR3 is 15 amino acids. The CDR3 DNA is TGCGCCAGCAGCTTGGGTGCGGGACAGTCCTACGAGCAGTACTTC. Amino acid sequence: CASSLGAGQSYEQYF.

This clonotype was seen ten or more times. The V and J genes are TRBV7-6 and TRBJ2-2, with no clear D. CDR3 length: 13 amino acids. Germline V gives CDR1 SGHVS, CDR2 FNYEAQ. V lost 5 bases and J lost 8, with 12 bases in between. The CDR3 nucleotides are TGTGCCAGCAGCCCAAAGCTTACAGGGGAGCTGTTTTTT. Its protein is CASSPKLTGELFF.

This clonotype was detected ten times or more. The chain has TRBV20-1 and TRBJ1-2; 7 nucleotides match TRBD1. V was clipped by 1 base and J by 4 bases; unmatched bases: 6. Per germline, CDR1 DFQATT and CDR2 SNEGSKA (reference sequence). This CDR3 has 14 amino acids. The CDR3 here is CSARAAGGAYGYTF. The CDR3 region has the DNA TGCAGTGCTAGAGCGGCAGGGGGGGCCTATGGCTACACCTTC.

This clonotype occurred many times. This chain uses TRBV7-2 with TRBJ2-7; D possibly corresponds to TRBD2 (5 bases). The CDR3 runs 17 residues. The germline gives CDR1 SGHTA, CDR2 FQGNSA. V was cut by 4 bases and J by 2 bases, with 21 bases left in between. CDR3 in amino acids: CASSSHAGRSGAYEQYF. Written as DNA, the CDR3 is TGTGCCAGCAGCTCCCATGCGGGCAGGAGCGGAGCCTACGAGCAGTACTTC.

In this sample, this clonotype turned up many times. The genes are TRBV30 and TRBJ1-5; 8 bases fit TRBD1. The CDR3 is 13 residues long. The junction had 0 bases not matched to a gene; V was cut back by 3 bases and J by 2 bases. Germline CDR1 is GTSNPN and CDR2 is SVGIG (reference sequence). This chain's CDR3 is CAWRGQGNQPQHF. The CDR3 bases are TGTGCCTGGAGGGGACAGGGCAATCAGCCCCAGCATTTT.

This clonotype was seen many times. In DNA, the CDR3 is TGTGCCAGCAGTTACGCTGACGGTAGTTACAATGAGCAGTTCTTC. Its protein is CASSYADGSYNEQFF. This chain uses TRBV6-2 or TRBV6-3 with TRBJ2-1; D uncertain. Germline V CDR1 and CDR2: MNHEY, SVGEGT. The CDR3 length is 15 residues. Trimming pared 2 bases from V and 4 bases from J, leaving 12 bases between.

At least ten counts were recorded for this clonotype. The chain combines TRBV7-9 with TRBJ2-1, with D hard to call. The V gene's germline CDR1 is SEHNR and CDR2 FQNEAQ (reference sequence). The CDR3 totals 11 residues. The ends were cut back, 1 base at V and 5 bases at J, with 0 bases in the middle. Written as DNA, the CDR3 is TGTGCCAGCAGCTTAGACAATGAGCAGTTCTTC. It is translated as CASSLDNEQFF.

In its sample, this clonotype was seen many times. V is TRBV28 and J is TRBJ2-5; tentatively, D is TRBD2 (5 bases). The CDR3 has 13 residues. Trimming left V 2 bases short and J 5 bases short, with 9 bases between. CDR1 is MDHEN and CDR2 is SYDVKM in the germline V gene. The CDR3 DNA reads TGTGCCAGCAGTTTACCGCCGGGGGAGACCCAGTACTTC. It specifies CASSLPPGETQYF. The complete variable domain, with remaining parts taken from reference TRBV28 and TRBJ2-5, reads DVKVTQSSRYLVKRTGEKVFLECVQDMDHENMFWYRQDPGLGLRLIYFSYDVKMKEKGDIPEGYSVSREKKERFSLILESASTNQTSMYLCASSLPPGETQYFGPGTRLLVL.

Relative to its sample, this clonotype is medium-sized. This chain uses TRBV5-6 with TRBJ2-4, with D uncertain. The V end was cut by 5 bases, the J end by 0 bases, with 12 bases between. Germline V lookup: CDR1 SGHDT, CDR2 YYEEEE. The CDR3 runs to 15 residues. The CDR3 DNA reads TGTGCCAGCAGTACTCGACAACTAGCCAAAAACATTCAGTACTTC. Protein: CASSTRQLAKNIQYF.

This clonotype was found many times. The chain employs TRBV2 and TRBJ1-1; possibly TRBD1 for D (6 bases). Germline V CDR1 and CDR2: SNHLY, FYNNEI. The CDR3 totals 13 residues. Trimming removed 9 bases from V and 7 bases from J, with 18 bases in between. The DNA of the CDR3 is TGTGCCAGGACCGCACCAGGGGTTCATGAAGCTTTCTTT. Its protein is CARTAPGVHEAFF.

This clonotype was detected ten times or more. The chain carries TRBV28 and TRBJ2-5, with TRBD1 matching 12 bases. The ends lost 5 bases at V and 5 bases at J; junction bases unmatched: 9. Germline CDR1 is MDHEN and CDR2 is SYDVKM. The CDR3 length is 16 residues. This CDR3 reads CASSRDRGRVGETQYF. Written as DNA, the CDR3 is TGTGCCAGCAGTCGGGACAGGGGGCGGGTAGGGGAGACCCAGTACTTC. The whole variable domain, remainder taken from reference TRBV28 and TRBJ2-5, is DVKVTQSSRYLVKRTGEKVFLECVQDMDHENMFWYRQDPGLGLRLIYFSYDVKMKEKGDIPEGYSVSREKKERFSLILESASTNQTSMYLCASSRDRGRVGETQYFGPGTRLLVL.

This clonotype showed up many times. This chain links TRBV29-1 with TRBJ2-3; 8 nucleotides agree with TRBD1. The CDR3 loop spans 16 amino acids. The V gene end was trimmed by 1 base and the J gene end by 5 bases; junction bases not matched to a gene: 11. Germline assignment: CDR1 SQVTM and CDR2 ANQGSEA. The CDR3 is CSVEVQGAQVIDTQYF. The CDR3 DNA reads as TGCAGCGTTGAAGTTCAGGGGGCGCAAGTAATAGATACGCAGTATTTT.

V is TRBV29-1 and J is TRBJ2-5; TRBD1 is a possible D gene (6 bases). The CDR3 consists of 16 residues. The germline V gene encodes CDR1 SQVTM and CDR2 ANQGSEA. Trimming pared 0 bases from V and 0 bases from J, leaving 14 bases between. The CDR3 nucleotides are TGCAGCGTTGAAGATGCTGGGACATCCTACCAAGAGACCCAGTACTTC. Its protein is CSVEDAGTSYQETQYF.

This chain connects TRBV12-3 or TRBV12-4 to TRBJ2-7; tentatively, D is TRBD1 or TRBD2 (6 bases each). Trimming removed 7 bases from V and 3 bases from J, with 16 bases in between. The CDR3 is made up of 14 amino acids. In DNA form, the CDR3 reads TGTGCCAGCACACCGGGGGCAAACTACTACGAGCAGTACTTC. Translated: CASTPGANYYEQYF.